The TCR beta chain under discussion was sequenced for a study of monozygotic twins with inflammatory bowel disease. Study findings and constraints: The study found lower TCRbeta diversity (inverse Simpson) in IBD patients than in healthy co-twins. The analysis failed to separate different T cell subtypes.

Every sample had its cDNA made across eight separate reactions. Each CDR3 protein gets one entry in TCRdb, which reprocessed the 5' RACE reads and gives no DNA. The listing records some 160,000 distinct CDR3 sequences. Whole blood that had not undergone T cell sorting provided the isolated total RNA. The CDR3 is 15 residues long. CDR1 is SGHRS and CDR2 is YFSETQ in the germline V gene. To note about this clonotype: What it binds is not known.

This receptor was identified in a human donor with ulcerative colitis or Crohn's disease, or a healthy co-twin of an affected twin (not recorded which). This rearrangement joins TRBV5-1 to TRBJ2-1. Material: blood. CDR3 region: CASSRDPSSYNEQFF.